The 13 T cell receptor beta chains below all came from one sample that was sequenced in a study of identical twins. MiXCR, run by TCRdb on the 5' RACE reads, gives a single entry per CDR3 protein. In the table there are approximately 620,000 distinct CDR3 sequences, over 8.5% of which are singletons. This same sample was also taken into another study, of yellow fever vaccine responses in identical twins.

Sequences were obtained from PBMCs. These receptors came from a young woman in good health.

This clonotype was detected many times. This chain connects TRBV7-8 to TRBJ1-1, with D maybe TRBD1 (5 bases). V gave up 5 bases and J gave up 5 bases, with 18 bases separating them. Germline V gene sequence: CDR1 SGHVS, CDR2 FQNEAQ. The length of the CDR3 is 15 residues. The CDR3, as DNA: TGTGCCAGCAGCCCCCGCAGGGAAGCGGGGACTGAAGCTTTCTTT. As protein: CASSPRREAGTEAFF.

This sequence joins TRBV4-3 and TRBJ2-1; 7 nucleotides agree with TRBD1. Germline V gives CDR1 LGHNA, CDR2 YSLEER. V gave up 0 bases and J gave up 9 bases; unmatched junction bases: 8. The CDR3 contains 15 residues. The CDR3 spells CASSQEGGSYSEQFF. The CDR3 region has the DNA TGCGCCAGCAGCCAAGAAGGGGGCTCGTATAGTGAGCAGTTCTTC.

This clonotype was seen more than once but under ten times. The chain links TRBV11-3 to TRBJ2-3, with D perhaps TRBD2 (6 bases). CDR1 is SGHNT, CDR2 YENEEA, per germline. V lost 8 bases to trimming and J lost 4 bases, with 10 bases between them. The CDR3 loop spans 12 amino acids. CDR3 sequence reads: CASGRDSDTQYF. CDR3 coding DNA: TGTGCCAGCGGCCGGGACTCAGATACGCAGTATTTT. Full variable domain (rest looked up from reference TRBV11-3 and TRBJ2-3): EAGVVQSPRYKIIEKKQPVAFWCNPISGHNTLYWYLQNLGQGPELLIRYENEEAVDDSQLPKDRFSAERLKGVDSTLKIQPAELGDSAVYLCASGRDSDTQYFGPGTRLTVL.

In this sample, this clonotype turned up a few times. The junction differs from germline at one of its ends, possibly a read error. This chain uses TRBV3-1 with TRBJ2-2, with D maybe TRBD1 (6 bases). The germline CDR1 and CDR2 sequences are LGHDT and YNNKEL (reference sequence). The CDR3 is made up of 13 amino acids. DNA of the CDR3: TGTGCCAGCACCCAACAGGGCACCGGGGAGCTGTTTTTT. It translates to CASTQQGTGELFF.

Many counts were recorded for this clonotype. This chain joins TRBV4-3 and TRBJ2-3; 11 positions match TRBD2. V shed 1 base, J shed 14 bases, and the junction held 14 bases outside the gene matches. This CDR3 has 16 residues. Germline CDR1 LGHNA, CDR2 YSLEER. In DNA form, the CDR3 reads TGCGCCAGCAGCCAAGCGTGGGGGACTAGCGGCTCGATAGGGTATTTT. It translates to CASSQAWGTSGSIGYF.

This chain links TRBV5-1 with TRBJ2-3, with 10 bases lining up with TRBD2. Per the germline V gene, CDR1 is SGHRS and CDR2 is YFSETQ. Losses at the gene ends were 0 bases for V and 1 base for J; bases not matched to a gene: 5. The CDR3 sequence is 17 residues long. CDR3 region: CASSLGVLAGGTDTQYF. The DNA for the CDR3 is TGCGCCAGCAGCTTGGGAGTTCTAGCGGGGGGCACAGATACGCAGTATTTT.

This clonotype was observed a handful of times. The chain links TRBV10-1 to TRBJ1-5, with 8 bases aligning to TRBD1. The CDR3 is made up of 14 amino acids. The V and J ends lost 4 bases and 5 bases, in that order; junction bases with no gene match: 4. Germline V gene sequence: CDR1 WNHNN, CDR2 SYGVQD (reference sequence). The CDR3 reads CASSVGQGYQPQHF. CDR3 nucleotide sequence: TGCGCCAGCAGTGTCGGACAGGGATATCAGCCCCAGCATTTT.

This clonotype was counted only a few times. V is TRBV5-1 and J is TRBJ2-5, with D tentatively TRBD1 (5 bases). The CDR3 sequence is 15 residues long. Per the germline V gene, CDR1 is SGHRS and CDR2 is YFSETQ. V lost 4 bases, J lost 1 base, and 14 bases lay in between. The CDR3 DNA reads as TGCGCCAGCAGCGGATTACAAGGGGCCCAAGAGACCCAGTACTTC. Translating gives CASSGLQGAQETQYF.

V and J are TRBV20-1 and TRBJ1-1, with D unresolved. In germline, CDR1 is DFQATT, CDR2 SNEGSKA (reference sequence). The germline V and J ends were trimmed by 5 bases and 3 bases, with 7 bases remaining between them. This CDR3 is 11 amino acids long. CDR3: CSASGYTEAFF. The CDR3 DNA reads as TGCAGTGCTTCCGGGTACACTGAAGCTTTCTTT.

This clonotype was seen a handful of times. The chain combines TRBV27 with TRBJ2-2; D is possibly TRBD1 or TRBD2 (5 bases each). The CDR3 totals 14 residues. Between the trimmed V and J ends, which lost 9 bases and 2 bases, there was a span of 13 bases. In germline, CDR1 is MNHEY, CDR2 SMNVEV (reference sequence). The CDR3, as DNA: TGTGCCAGTCGGTCCGGGGCAAACACCGGGGAGCTGTTTTTT. Its protein product is CASRSGANTGELFF.

In this sample, this clonotype turned up a few times. The chain recombines TRBV12-3 or TRBV12-4 with TRBJ2-6; D gene ambiguous. Trimming left V 2 bases short and J 0 bases short, with 8 bases between. The CDR3 spans 16 residues. The CDR3 DNA sequence: TGTGCCAGCAGTTTAAGGCTGTCCTCTGGGGCCAACGTCCTGACTTTC. This gives the protein CASSLRLSSGANVLTF.

The V call is TRBV12-3 or TRBV12-4, the J call TRBJ1-5, with TRBD1 matching 8 bases. This CDR3 comprises 16 residues. The junction had 8 bases not matched to a gene; V was cut back by 2 bases and J by 5 bases. The CDR3 loop reads CASSLSMDRVDQPQHF. CDR3 bases: TGTGCCAGCAGTTTAAGTATGGACAGGGTAGATCAGCCCCAGCATTTT.

The rearrangement joins TRBV27 to TRBJ2-7; D could derive from TRBD1 or TRBD2 (5 bases each). Germline assignment: CDR1 MNHEY and CDR2 SMNVEV (reference sequence). The CDR3 loop spans 14 amino acids. V was cut by 5 bases and J by 3 bases, with 14 bases left in between. CDR3 in amino acids: CASSGDRAYYEQYF. The CDR3 region has the DNA TGTGCCAGCAGTGGGGACCGGGCCTACTACGAGCAGTACTTC.